The clone carrying this TCR beta chain appeared a few times. As yet, its antigen is unknown. These data belong to a study of T-cell memory formation after mild COVID-19. Study-level information: Largely donor-specific TCR clusters were found. Regarding the study as a whole: Of the contracting clones, CD4+ ones lay mainly in CM and EM, and CD8+ ones in EMRA. The second-wave clones peaking on day 37 were not confirmed as SARS-CoV-2-specific.

The CDR3 extends over 15 amino acids. The 5'RACE method, run with constant-segment primers, produced TCR alpha and TCR beta cDNA libraries (carrying sample barcodes and UMIs). From the 5' RACE reads, TCRdb called clonotypes with MiXCR, one entry per CDR3 protein. This sample has around 340,000 distinct CDR3 sequences, with about 13% found just once. This receptor was taken from a young man who had mild COVID-19 (a few samples of this study predate the infection). Cell type and time point are not known. The gene calls are TRBV21-1 and TRBJ1-3. TRBV21-1 is a known pseudogene. The sequenced sample was PBMCs or a T cell subset sorted from them (not recorded which). In DNA, the CDR3 is TGTGCCAGCAGCAAATGGCCGGAGTTTGAAAACACCATATATTTT. It specifies CASSKWPEFENTIYF.